These T cell receptor beta chains were read from a single sample in a study of CD8 T cells in Susac syndrome. TCRdb passed the immunoSEQ multiplex PCR reads through MiXCR, listing each CDR3 protein once. The sample yields about 150,000 distinct CDR3 sequences, approximately 94% seen once. Sequenced sample: CD4+ T cells from PBMCs. These receptors were taken from a human donor in good health. The CDR3 runs from the conserved cysteine through the conserved F or W. The D gene is left open where the match is weak. The size entry is marked missing in some rows and otherwise reads once, few, many or a size class.

>TRBV29-1|TRBJ2-2|NA|NA
CSVMGTGELFF
TGCAGCGTAATGGGAACCGGGGAGCTGTTTTTT
>TRBV4-2|TRBJ1-2|TRBD1|NA
CASSQKTGLMSYGYTF
TGTGCCAGCAGCCAAAAGACAGGGCTAATGAGCTATGGCTACACCTTC
>TRBV7-8|TRBJ1-1|NA|NA
CASSLNPPEAFF
TGTGCCAGCAGCTTAAATCCCCCTGAAGCTTTCTTT
>TRBV30|TRBJ1-2|NA|once
CAWSVRAGQAGGYTF
TGTGCCTGGAGTGTACGGGCAGGGCAGGCGGGTGGCTACACCTTC
>TRBV24-1|TRBJ2-1|NA|NA
CATSEAGYNEQFF
TGTGCCACCAGTGAGGCGGGATACAATGAGCAGTTCTTC
>TRBV5-4|TRBJ2-3|NA|few
CASSLYGTDTQYF
TGTGCCAGCAGCTTGTACGGCACAGATACGCAGTATTTT
>TRBV19|TRBJ2-3|NA|NA
CASSTGFMTTQYF
TGTGCCAGTAGTACAGGCTTCATGACTACGCAGTATTTT
>TRBV9|TRBJ1-5|NA|NA
CASSVGHNQPQHF
TGTGCCAGCAGCGTCGGACACAATCAGCCCCAGCATTTT
>TRBV20-1|TRBJ2-1|NA|NA
CSASRPEGGGEQFF
TGCAGTGCTAGTCGCCCGGAAGGGGGGGGTGAGCAGTTCTTC
>TRBV28|TRBJ2-7|NA|once
CASSPPGDVGYEQYF
TGTGCCAGCAGTCCCCCCGGGGATGTGGGTTACGAGCAGTACTTC
>TRBV19|TRBJ1-5|NA|NA
CASSIEGRQPQHF
TGTGCCAGTAGTATAGAAGGTCGTCAGCCCCAGCATTTT
>TRBV20-1|TRBJ2-1|NA|NA
CSAYRSSEQFF
TGCAGTGCTTATAGATCGTCTGAGCAGTTCTTC
>TRBV3-1|TRBJ2-5|NA|once
CASSPIDPSGPGTQYF
TGTGCCAGCAGCCCCATCGATCCCTCAGGGCCTGGGACCCAGTACTTC
>TRBV7-9|TRBJ2-5|TRBD2|NA
CASDLSTNTWTSQETQYF
TGTGCCAGCGACTTATCGACTAATACCTGGACTAGCCAAGAGACCCAGTACTTC
>TRBV6-2/TRBV6-3|TRBJ1-1|NA|NA
CAMARTMNTEAFF
TGTGCTATGGCCAGGACGATGAACACTGAAGCTTTCTTT
>TRBV5-6|TRBJ1-3|TRBD1|NA
CASSLGDRGNTIYF
TGTGCCAGCAGCTTGGGGGACAGGGGAAACACCATATATTTT
>TRBV10-3|TRBJ2-3|NA|NA
CAISEGRDGATDTQYF
TGTGCCATCAGTGAAGGGCGGGACGGGGCCACAGATACGCAGTATTTT
>TRBV30|TRBJ2-5|NA|NA
CAWSGSTETQYF
TGTGCCTGGAGCGGGAGCACAGAGACCCAGTACTTC
>TRBV10-3|TRBJ1-3|NA|NA
CATRQTGNTIYF
TGTGCCACAAGACAGACCGGAAACACCATATATTTT
>TRBV5-1|TRBJ2-1|TRBD1|NA
CASSFEQGNAYEQFF
TGCGCCAGCAGCTTCGAACAGGGGAATGCTTATGAGCAGTTCTTC
>TRBV30|TRBJ2-5|NA|NA
CAWSALTQETQYF
TGTGCCTGGAGTGCTCTCACCCAGGAGACCCAGTACTTC
>TRBV6-1|TRBJ1-2|TRBD1|NA
CASRIPGQGLEGYTF
TGTGCCAGCAGGATCCCGGGACAGGGTTTGGAGGGCTACACCTTC